The 9 T cell receptor beta chains listed next were all sequenced from one sample in a study of blood T cell repertoires in COVID-19. Clones were read by immunoSEQ multiplex PCR, and TCRdb kept only the in-frame ones, dropping some. The data contain about 72,000 clones, about four fifths of them singletons. The sequenced sample was peripheral blood. The receptors shown here come from a human donor in a cohort sampled during active COVID-19.

The J gene is TRBJ1-2, the V gene TRBV4-2; 8 bases agree with TRBD1. Germline lookup yields CDR1 LGHNA and CDR2 YNFKEQ. V trimming: 7 bases; J trimming: 5 bases; junction bases outside the gene matches: 12. The CDR3 is made up of 15 amino acids. CDR3 sequence: CASNALGGQGYGYTF. The DNA of the CDR3 is TGTGCCAGCAACGCGTTGGGTGGACAGGGTTATGGCTACACCTTC.

This CDR3 reads CASSRKDPTGSRGEQFF. The CDR3 DNA reads TGCGCCAGCAGCCGAAAAGATCCCACGGGGTCTCGGGGTGAGCAGTTCTTC. The chain recombines TRBV4-1 with TRBJ2-1; D is possibly TRBD2 (5 bases). Per the germline V gene, CDR1 is MGHRA and CDR2 is YSYEKL. V lost 4 bases, J lost 9 bases, and 25 bases lay in between. The CDR3 has 17 residues.

This chain uses TRBV10-1 with TRBJ1-1, with D possibly being TRBD1 (5 bases). Trimming left V 10 bases short and J 0 bases short, with 12 bases between. In germline, CDR1 is WNHNN, CDR2 SYGVQD (reference sequence). The CDR3 extends over 13 amino acids. CDR3 amino acids: CATTRELNTEAFF. As DNA, the CDR3 is TGCGCCACCACCAGGGAACTGAACACTGAAGCTTTCTTT.

This chain joins TRBV19 and TRBJ2-7; D perhaps matches TRBD1 (5 bases). CDR3 length equals 13 residues. The germline V gene encodes CDR1 LNHDA and CDR2 SQIVND (reference sequence). V lost 5 bases to trimming and J lost 6 bases, with 14 bases between them. CDR3 loop: CASSSQSQGEQYF. Written as DNA, the CDR3 is TGTGCCAGTAGTTCTCAGTCCCAGGGCGAGCAGTACTTC. Full variable domain (rest looked up from reference TRBV19 and TRBJ2-7): DGGITQSPKYLFRKEGQNVTLSCEQNLNHDAMYWYRQDPGQGLRLIYYSQIVNDFQKGDIAEGYSVSREKKESFPLTVTSAQKNPTAFYLCASSSQSQGEQYFGPGTRLTVT.

The chain joins TRBV4-1 to TRBJ2-5; 8 nucleotides match TRBD2. Germline lookup yields CDR1 MGHRA and CDR2 YSYEKL. The CDR3 runs to 12 residues. V dropped 6 bases and J dropped 5; count of bases not matched to a gene: 2. The CDR3 loop reads CASSSGEETQYF. For the CDR3, the DNA is TGCGCCAGCAGTAGCGGGGAGGAGACCCAGTACTTC.

This clone was seen a few times. This chain joins TRBV18 and TRBJ1-6, with 8 bases matching TRBD1. Trimming at V came to 6 bases and at J to 8 bases, leaving 3 bases not matched to a gene. Germline CDR1 KGHSH, CDR2 LQKENI. This CDR3 has 13 amino acids. The CDR3 is CASSPTGDSPLHF. CDR3 nucleotide sequence: TGTGCCAGCTCTCCGACAGGGGATTCACCCCTCCACTTT.

There are a few counts of this clone. This chain connects TRBV5-1 to TRBJ2-7, with no clear D. Germline values: CDR1 SGHRS, CDR2 YFSETQ. CDR3 length equals 15 residues. V lost 0 bases and J lost 0, with 10 bases in between. CDR3 DNA sequence: TGCGCCAGCAGCTTGGAGGCGGCGAGCTCCTACGAGCAGTACTTC. Translation gives CASSLEAASSYEQYF.

The chain has TRBV4-1 and TRBJ1-5; unclear D gene. Trimming left V 3 bases short and J 0 bases short, with 24 bases between. CDR3 length equals 20 residues. Germline lookup yields CDR1 MGHRA and CDR2 YSYEKL. The CDR3 sequence: CASSQSHGPGRFYSNQPQHF. CDR3 bases: TGCGCCAGCAGCCAGAGTCATGGCCCAGGCCGATTTTATAGCAATCAGCCCCAGCATTTT.

The J gene is TRBJ2-2, the V gene TRBV7-2; D may be TRBD2 (6 bases). This CDR3 has 17 residues. The germline V gene has CDR1 SGHTA and CDR2 FQGNSA. Trimming removed 3 bases from V and 3 bases from J, with 17 bases in between. As DNA, the CDR3 is TGTGCCAGCAGCTTCCCAAGGCGGGGTCCGTACACCGGGGAGCTGTTTTTT. Amino acid sequence: CASSFPRRGPYTGELFF.